The present T cell receptor (beta chain) was sequenced within a study of T cell clonality in common variable immunodeficiency (dated by TCRdb to the mid-2010s). Broad study findings and their caveats: According to the authors, figuring out what caused the increased clonality in CVID would require sequencing the repertoires of T cell subpopulations. CVID TCRbeta sequences were reported to have fewer deletions and N-nucleotide insertions and to lack highly modified clones with 13 or more V deletions. Correlations between repertoire features and clinical complications were limited by patient heterogeneity within the CVID cohort. Although equal DNA input was used, an average of about 80,000 unique sequences per sample was obtained for controls, compared with some 34,000 for CVID samples. CVID subjects shared fewer TCRbeta clones with each other than healthy controls did (p < 0.0001). Increased TCRbeta clonality was found in CVID subjects compared with healthy controls (t-test p = 0.018), with the increase being most characteristic of about a third of subjects.

Diagnosis of CVID followed standard criteria, namely serum IgG, IgA and/or IgM below the normal range together with specific antibody deficiency. There were around 44 subjects in the CVID group (roughly 15 female and 30 or so male), ranging in age from about 9 to 65 years, with a mean age of roughly 43. Both CVID patients and healthy controls were predominantly of Caucasian heritage. Replacement immunoglobulin therapy had been administered to all CVID subjects for at least one year at the time of study participation. When blood was collected, none of the CVID subjects were ill or on immunomodulatory or immunosuppressive medication. Heparinized peripheral whole blood samples of about 5 to 9 ml were collected from each donor. Genomic DNA from adults with common variable immune deficiency (CVID) and from healthy adult controls was used for sequencing of TCRbeta CDR3 repertoires. Diluted blood was density-centrifuged over Hypaque 1077 or Ficoll-Paque to isolate peripheral blood mononuclear cells. Genomic DNA was obtained from unsorted mononuclear cells through either Qiagen column purification or a centrifugation-based method.

V and J are truncated by 2 bases and 0 bases respectively, leaving an intervening sequence of 14 bases. Its CDR3 holds 15 amino acids, cysteine through phenylalanine. Part of the CDR3 DNA is given, 36 bases translated from base 1. Sequences DFQATT (CDR1) and SNEGSKA (CDR2) are obtained from the germline V gene (reference sequence). CVID samples and control samples contributed equivalent amounts of genomic DNA as sequencing input. For every sample, a 60 bp segment covering the rearranged TCRbeta CDR3 region was amplified and then sequenced. The immunoSEQ assay, a bias-corrected multiplex PCR with high-throughput sequencing, was employed for TCRbeta amplification. The paper's processing steps were these. Each unique nucleotide sequence was treated as a clone and annotated with V, D and J genes, copy number and frequency. Sequences were labeled productive if in frame, and non-productive if out of frame or containing stop codons. Clonality was calculated from Shannon's entropy as previously described. Mean CDR3 Kyte-Doolittle hydropathy was derived from the predicted amino acid sequences of productive clones. Scaled V gene usage was hierarchically clustered using Manhattan distance and complete linkage with the R hclust function. Clone sharing by CDR3 amino acid sequence was assessed by resampling 12 repertoires per group over 100 rounds. The repertoires were searched for about 70 published EBV-specific and some 250 published CMV-specific TCRbeta sequences. Two CVID samples yielding fewer than 10,000 sequences were excluded from analysis, leaving more than 35 CVID repertoires. The source is immuneACCESS, and TCRdb retained only in-frame sequences with V and J called. Part of the clones is not carried over; for the studies checked, unresolved V genes explain less than half of this, and the remainder is unexplained. V and J calls and clone size are copied from that table; D and trimming were computed from the DNA. The table notes under 25,000 clones here, none of them singletons. Together, the top ten hold roughly 7% of the sample.

This clone has only a few counts. The antigen it binds to is not known. The sequenced fragment ends 3 residues before the CDR3 boundary, so the rest is inferred from the germline J gene. Sequenced material: peripheral blood mononuclear cells. This sequence originates from a human donor with common variable immunodeficiency. The chain uses TRBV20-1 and TRBJ2-7; the D region possibly corresponds to TRBD2 (7 bases align). The CDR3 reads as follows: CSARPWEGVSYEQYF. The part of the CDR3 DNA that was read is TGCAGTGCTAGACCTTGGGAGGGGGTCTCCTACGAG.